Following are 29 T cell receptor beta chains from one sample sequenced in a study of blood T cell repertoires in COVID-19 (dated by TCRdb to the early 2020s). Library generation was performed with the immunoSEQ multiplex PCR assay. TCRdb re-hosts the immuneACCESS table, in-frame sequences only. Its copies lack some clones; in the studies checked, an unresolved V gene accounts for under half of them, and the cause for the rest is not known. The sample table contains approximately 450,000 clones; only one count was recorded for about 85% of them. The top ten clonotypes cover approximately 2% of the sample. Specimen: PBMCs or T cells enriched from blood (not recorded which). The origin of the receptors is a young woman with acute COVID-19.

The V and J genes are TRBV20-1 and TRBJ1-2; no firm D call. The germline V gene encodes CDR1 DFQATT and CDR2 SNEGSKA (reference sequence). V was cut by 6 bases and J by 3 bases, with 8 bases left in between. The CDR3 loop spans 11 amino acids. CDR3 sequence reads: CSAKAYYGYTF. The DNA of the CDR3 is TGCAGTGCCAAAGCGTACTATGGCTACACCTTC.

The rearrangement joins TRBV10-1 to TRBJ2-2; D ambiguous. Trimming stripped 7 bases from V and 7 bases from J, with 10 bases between. The germline gives CDR1 WNHNN, CDR2 SYGVQD (reference sequence). This CDR3 spans 12 amino acids. The CDR3 sequence: CASNTRNGELFF. The CDR3 nucleotides read TGCGCCAGCAATACGCGAAACGGGGAGCTGTTTTTT.

In its sample, this clone was seen once. The V call is TRBV28, the J call TRBJ2-7; TRBD1 matches 8 bases. This CDR3 has 13 amino acids. Germline CDR1 reads MDHEN; CDR2 reads SYDVKM. Unmatched junction bases numbered 2, after V lost 2 bases and J lost 5 bases. The CDR3 region is CASSLAGGDEQYF. CDR3 bases: TGTGCCAGCAGTTTAGCAGGGGGCGACGAGCAGTACTTC. The full variable domain, its missing parts supplied by reference TRBV28 and TRBJ2-7, is DVKVTQSSRYLVKRTGEKVFLECVQDMDHENMFWYRQDPGLGLRLIYFSYDVKMKEKGDIPEGYSVSREKKERFSLILESASTNQTSMYLCASSLAGGDEQYFGPGTRLTVT.

The chain has TRBV5-4 and TRBJ1-3, with D perhaps matching TRBD1 (6 bases). The CDR3 has 15 residues. V lost 0 bases to trimming and J lost 4 bases, with 11 bases between them. Germline values: CDR1 SGHNT, CDR2 YYREEE (reference sequence). CDR3: CASSLGTGTGNTIYF. The DNA of the CDR3 is TGTGCCAGCAGCTTGGGAACAGGGACCGGAAACACCATATATTTT.

This chain joins TRBV5-1 and TRBJ1-1; 7 positions agree with TRBD1. CDR1 SGHRS and CDR2 YFSETQ come from the germline V gene. With V trimmed by 3 bases and J by 0 bases, 5 bases remained unmatched. The CDR3 is made up of 15 amino acids. CDR3 coding DNA: TGCGCCAGCAGCTCTATACAGGGGCTGAACACTGAAGCTTTCTTT. This codes for CASSSIQGLNTEAFF.

This clone is a singleton in its sample. J is TRBJ1-2 and V is TRBV6-5, with TRBD1 identical over 8 bases. Germline loops: CDR1 MNHEY, CDR2 SVGAGI. The junction had 8 bases not matched to a gene; V was cut back by 10 bases and J by 1 base. The CDR3 extends over 14 amino acids. The CDR3 DNA reads TGTGCCACCCAACGACAGGGGATTAACTATGGCTACACCTTC. It codes for CATQRQGINYGYTF.

V is TRBV7-9 and J is TRBJ1-1, with unresolved D. Germline CDR1 is SEHNR and CDR2 is FQNEAQ (reference sequence). This CDR3 is built from 13 residues. V lost 4 bases and J lost 5, with 11 bases in between. CDR3 amino acids: CASSSAGLTEAFF. In DNA, the CDR3 is TGTGCCAGCAGCTCAGCCGGGTTGACTGAAGCTTTCTTT.

The chain links TRBV14 to TRBJ1-2; D unclear. Germline V gene sequence: CDR1 SGHDN, CDR2 FVKESK. V lost 2 bases to trimming and J lost 4 bases, with 17 bases between them. This CDR3 has 16 amino acids. CDR3 loop: CASSQSYRAGPYGYTF. The CDR3 DNA is TGTGCCAGCAGCCAATCCTATCGAGCAGGTCCCTATGGCTACACCTTC.

This chain links TRBV7-2 with TRBJ2-5, with 11 nucleotides matching TRBD2. The CDR3 loop spans 14 amino acids. V shed 3 bases, J shed 7 bases, and the junction held 4 bases outside the gene matches. Germline lookup yields CDR1 SGHTA and CDR2 FQGNSA. The CDR3 nucleotides read TGTGCCAGCAGCTTTAGCGGGGGGGCGGGGACCCAGTACTTC. Protein product: CASSFSGGAGTQYF.

The chain is built from TRBV28 and TRBJ2-7, with TRBD1 as a possible D gene (6 bases). The CDR3 covers 15 residues. Germline V gene data show CDR1 as MDHEN and CDR2 as SYDVKM. V was cut by 7 bases and J by 0 bases, with 16 bases left in between. For the CDR3, the DNA is TGTGCCAGCAACCTCCTACAGGGAAGCTCCTACGAGCAGTACTTC. It codes for CASNLLQGSSYEQYF.

V is TRBV5-1 and J is TRBJ1-3; the D is unclear. Germline V gene data show CDR1 as SGHRS and CDR2 as YFSETQ. The V gene lost 3 bases and the J gene lost 6 bases, with 13 bases spanning the gap. The CDR3 has 14 amino acids. CDR3 coding DNA: TGCGCCAGCAGCTCACTAGGTTTCGAAAACACCATATATTTT. As protein: CASSSLGFENTIYF.

The V and J genes are TRBV30 and TRBJ1-3; D is unresolved. Germline V gene data show CDR1 as GTSNPN and CDR2 as SVGIG (reference sequence). Trimming removed 3 bases at V and 0 bases at J, with 15 bases between. The CDR3 consists of 16 residues. The CDR3 DNA reads as TGTGCCTGGAGGCCCCGTGAGGGCCCCTCTGGAAACACCATATATTTT. Protein sequence: CAWRPREGPSGNTIYF.

The chain employs TRBV6-5 and TRBJ2-1; 11 nucleotides agree with TRBD2. This CDR3 spans 15 amino acids. With V trimmed by 6 bases and J by 9 bases, 10 bases remained unmatched. Germline V gives CDR1 MNHEY, CDR2 SVGAGI. The CDR3 protein is CASRLSGGGASEQFF. In DNA, the CDR3 is TGTGCCAGCAGACTTAGCGGGGGGGGAGCTAGTGAGCAGTTCTTC.

The chain recombines TRBV10-1 with TRBJ2-1; a weak D match, TRBD2 (6 bases). The CDR3 is 15 residues long. CDR1 is WNHNN and CDR2 is SYGVQD in the germline V gene (reference sequence). Trimming took 3 bases from V and 2 from J, leaving 11 bases between them. In nucleotides, the CDR3 is TGCGCCAGCAGTGATCCGGGACTTACCTACAATGAGCAGTTCTTC. It translates to CASSDPGLTYNEQFF.

The V call is TRBV5-1, the J call TRBJ2-5, with 13 bases that match TRBD2. The CDR3 has 17 residues. V was clipped by 3 bases and J by 5 bases; unmatched bases: 10. Per the germline V gene, CDR1 is SGHRS and CDR2 is YFSETQ. In nucleotides, the CDR3 is TGCGCCAGCAGCTACGGACTAGCGGGGGCCCGATGGGAGACCCAGTACTTC. Protein product: CASSYGLAGARWETQYF.

This rearrangement joins TRBV19 to TRBJ1-1; weak D call: TRBD1 (6 bases). With 4 bases removed from V and 0 bases from J, the gap between germline ends came to 15 bases. The CDR3 sequence is 16 residues long. The V gene's germline CDR1 is LNHDA and CDR2 SQIVND (reference sequence). The DNA of the CDR3 is TGTGCCAGTAGTACAACAGTGGGGGCCTTGAACACTGAAGCTTTCTTT. It encodes CASSTTVGALNTEAFF.

The rearrangement joins TRBV9 to TRBJ1-3; possible D gene TRBD1, 5 bases. The CDR3 spans 14 residues. Trimming removed 3 bases at V and 1 base at J, with 8 bases between. Germline CDR1 and CDR2: SGDLS and YYNGEE. CDR3 protein: CASSARVSGNTIYF. As DNA, the CDR3 is TGTGCCAGCAGCGCCAGGGTATCTGGAAACACCATATATTTT.

The chain uses TRBV6-5 and TRBJ1-1; D gene ambiguous. V lost 0 bases and J 1 base, leaving 6 bases between the germline ends. This CDR3 region has 14 residues. The germline V gene has CDR1 MNHEY and CDR2 SVGAGI. DNA for the CDR3: TGTGCCAGCAGTTACTCCCCAGGGAACACTGAAGCTTTCTTT. This encodes CASSYSPGNTEAFF.

V gene TRBV7-2 combines with J gene TRBJ2-7; TRBD2 might be the D (5 bases). V gave up 2 bases and J gave up 6 bases, with 11 bases separating them. The CDR3 has 13 residues. Germline-derived CDR1 and CDR2 are SGHTA and FQGNSA. Here the CDR3 reads CASSLNSEGEQYF. In DNA, the CDR3 is TGTGCCAGCAGCTTAAACTCAGAGGGCGAGCAGTACTTC.

The chain uses TRBV6-1 and TRBJ2-7; weak D call: TRBD2 (6 bases). Trimming left V 3 bases short and J 3 bases short, with 9 bases between. The CDR3 contains 13 residues. Per germline, CDR1 MNHNS and CDR2 SASEGT. CDR3 protein: CASSDQAGYEQYF. The CDR3 region has the DNA TGTGCCAGCAGTGACCAAGCGGGCTACGAGCAGTACTTC.

Only a few counts were recorded for this clone. The genes are TRBV5-1 and TRBJ2-5; D is unclear. Germline assignment: CDR1 SGHRS and CDR2 YFSETQ. This CDR3 region has 11 residues. Trimming removed 5 bases from V and 5 bases from J, with 7 bases in between. This CDR3 reads CASSPGETQYF. For the CDR3, the DNA is TGCGCCAGCAGTCCCGGGGAGACCCAGTACTTC.

The chain has TRBV6-5 and TRBJ1-5; the match to TRBD1 covers 7 bases. The junction had 6 bases not matched to a gene; V was cut back by 6 bases and J by 1 base. The length of the CDR3 is 15 residues. Per the germline V gene, CDR1 is MNHEY and CDR2 is SVGAGI. Here the CDR3 reads CASREGAASNQPQHF. CDR3 DNA: TGTGCCAGCAGGGAGGGGGCGGCGAGCAATCAGCCCCAGCATTTT.

The chain has TRBV7-2 and TRBJ2-5; a weak D match, TRBD1 (5 bases). Germline V gene data show CDR1 as SGHTA and CDR2 as FQGNSA. This CDR3 has 13 residues. The V and J ends lost 5 bases and 0 bases respectively, with 7 bases between them. CDR3 DNA sequence: TGTGCCAGCAGCCCAGGGAACCAAGAGACCCAGTACTTC. Protein: CASSPGNQETQYF.

This chain uses TRBV9 with TRBJ2-7; 9 bases align to TRBD2. Losses at the gene ends were 4 bases for V and 3 bases for J; bases not matched to a gene: 8. CDR1 is SGDLS and CDR2 is YYNGEE in the germline V gene. CDR3 length equals 15 residues. The CDR3 DNA reads TGTGCCAGCAGCCCATGGAGTAGCGGGGGCTACGAGCAGTACTTC. Translation gives CASSPWSSGGYEQYF.

The V and J genes are TRBV19 and TRBJ2-7, with a possible D match to TRBD2 (6 bases). There are 19 residues in the CDR3. With 5 bases removed from V and 7 bases from J, the gap between germline ends came to 33 bases. Germline lookup yields CDR1 LNHDA and CDR2 SQIVND (reference sequence). CDR3 in amino acids: CASSSPDNGASDNESEQYF. As DNA, the CDR3 is TGTGCCAGTAGTTCCCCGGACAATGGGGCTAGCGATAACGAGAGTGAGCAGTACTTC.

This chain links TRBV13 with TRBJ2-5; 9 bases line up with TRBD1. Germline CDR1 reads PRHDT; CDR2 reads FYEKMQ (reference sequence). The CDR3 has 14 residues. J lost 2 bases, V lost 5 bases, and 3 bases had no gene match. CDR3 nucleotide sequence: TGTGCCAGCAGCCGAGGACAGGGGCAAGAGACCCAGTACTTC. This encodes CASSRGQGQETQYF.

The V gene is TRBV19, the J gene TRBJ2-7; 9 bases align to TRBD2. Germline V gives CDR1 LNHDA, CDR2 SQIVND (reference sequence). V trimming: 5 bases; J trimming: 2 bases; junction bases outside the gene matches: 10. This CDR3 contains 16 residues. CDR3 bases: TGTGCCAGTAGTGTTACTCTGCGGGGGGGTACCTACGAGCAGTACTTC. Residues: CASSVTLRGGTYEQYF.

The genes are TRBV7-6 and TRBJ2-1, with D possibly being TRBD2 (6 bases). This CDR3 is built from 16 residues. Germline lookup yields CDR1 SGHVS and CDR2 FNYEAQ. V shed 5 bases and J shed 0 bases, with 14 bases lying between them. CDR3 coding DNA: TGTGCCAGCAGCCACACCCGGGGGAGCTCCTACAATGAGCAGTTCTTC. This translates into CASSHTRGSSYNEQFF.

The V call is TRBV19, the J call TRBJ1-5; tentatively, D is TRBD1 (6 bases). The CDR3 has 15 amino acids. The germline V gene encodes CDR1 LNHDA and CDR2 SQIVND (reference sequence). V was cut by 5 bases and J by 7 bases, with 18 bases left in between. The CDR3 DNA sequence: TGTGCCAGTAGTGCCGGGACCGCTACAGGGCAGCCCCAGCATTTT. This sequence encodes CASSAGTATGQPQHF.